This T cell receptor beta chain was identified in a study of beta chain features in type 1 diabetes. Study overall: Over all samples combined, fewer than 130,000,000 sorted cells were examined. Study-wide results and limits: Junctions at VDJ sites from type 1 diabetes patients had fewer insertions and more deletions. The question of HLA type influencing TCRB rearrangement was one that remained unresolved here.

The sequenced template was cDNA made from the entire isolated RNA. Only in-frame clones appear in the TCRdb table, and some are missing; sequencing was by immunoSEQ multiplex PCR. The sample consists of 970,000 or so clones, roughly 17% of them appearing once. To note about this clone: Its antigen is currently unknown.

Post-sort purity exceeded 95% for all sorted populations. The V and J ends lost 0 bases and 1 base respectively, with 15 bases between them. Germline CDR1 reads SGHNT; CDR2 reads YYREEE (reference sequence). This CDR3 is 17 amino acids long. The sequenced material came from naive CD4+ T cells from blood. The gene calls are TRBV5-4 and TRBJ2-3; D not resolved. This receptor was identified in a woman aged 18-29 years in good health. CDR3 bases: TGTGCCAGCAGCTTGGCCACAGTGGACCTTCGCACAGATACGCAGTATTTT. Translating it yields CASSLATVDLRTDTQYF.